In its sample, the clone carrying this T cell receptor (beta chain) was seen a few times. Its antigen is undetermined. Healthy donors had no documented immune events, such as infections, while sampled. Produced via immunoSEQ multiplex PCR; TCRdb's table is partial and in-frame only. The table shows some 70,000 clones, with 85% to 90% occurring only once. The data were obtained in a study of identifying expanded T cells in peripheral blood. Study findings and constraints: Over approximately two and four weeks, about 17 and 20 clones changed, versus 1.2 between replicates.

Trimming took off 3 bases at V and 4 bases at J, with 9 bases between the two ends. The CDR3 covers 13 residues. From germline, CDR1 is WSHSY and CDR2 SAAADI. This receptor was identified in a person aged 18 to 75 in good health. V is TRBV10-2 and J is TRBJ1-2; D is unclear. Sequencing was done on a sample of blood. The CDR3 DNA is TGCGCCAGCAGTGACAGCTTCGTCTATGGCTACACCTTC. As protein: CASSDSFVYGYTF.